A selection of T cell receptor beta chains follows, all from one sample in a study of regulatory T cells in long-lasting Graves disease. TCRdb itself ran the multiplex PCR reads through MiXCR, one entry per CDR3 protein. The sample consists of more than 400,000 distinct CDR3 sequences, approximately 16% of them appearing once. These same records also appear under a second study, on T cells in Graves' hyperthyroidism and ophthalmopathy.

The sample consisted of peripheral blood mononuclear cells (PBMCs), taken at new diagnosis, from a patient treated with antithyroid drugs. These receptors were obtained from a woman under 40 with Graves disease. Each CDR3 is given with its conserved first and last residue. D genes are given only for firm matches. A clone size is listed for some rows: how often the clone was seen (once, few, many), or a class if it is expanded.

j_call | clone_size | v_call | d_call | cdr3_nt | cdr3_aa
TRBJ2-7 | few | TRBV27 | TRBD2 | TGTGCCAGCAGCTCCAGGAGCGGGAGTAGGTACGAGCAGTACTTC | CASSSRSGSRYEQYF
TRBJ2-7 | many | TRBV6-2/TRBV6-3 | NA | TGTGCCAGCAGTTCAAGGTTTGGAGACGAGCAGTACTTC | CASSSRFGDEQYF
TRBJ2-4 | NA | TRBV7-2 | TRBD2 | TGTGCCAGCAGCTTTAGCGGGGAGGGGGCCAAAAACATTCAGTACTTC | CASSFSGEGAKNIQYF
TRBJ2-7 | NA | TRBV11-2 | NA | TGTGCCAGCAGCTCCCTGGGACGGGCATCCTACGAGCAGTACTTC | CASSSLGRASYEQYF
TRBJ2-5 | NA | TRBV24-1 | NA | TGTGCCACCAGTGATTTGTCGGACTATAGAGAGACCCAGTACTTC | CATSDLSDYRETQYF
TRBJ1-1 | NA | TRBV7-9 | NA | TGTGCCAGCCAAGACAGCCTGAACACTGGAGCTTTCTTT | CASQDSLNTGAFF
TRBJ1-1 | NA | TRBV16 | NA | TGTGCCAGCAGTCCAGACACCTTAGAAGCTTTCTTT | CASSPDTLEAFF
TRBJ2-5 | many | TRBV7-8 | NA | TGTGCCAGCAGCTCCTATGAACATACCTTCCTAACCCAAGAGACCCAGTACTTC | CASSSYEHTFLTQETQYF
TRBJ2-5 | few | TRBV9 | TRBD2 | TGTGCCAGCAGCGTAGGCGGGAGGGCATTTGAGACCCAGTACTTC | CASSVGGRAFETQYF
TRBJ1-1 | many | TRBV6-1 | NA | TGTGCCAGCAGCGCAGTGAACACTGAAGCTTTCTTT | CASSAVNTEAFF
TRBJ2-7 | many | TRBV3-1 | NA | TGTGCCAGCGGTGGGAGGAGCCCCTACGAGCAGTACTTC | CASGGRSPYEQYF
TRBJ2-2 | NA | TRBV9 | NA | TGTGCCAGCAGCGTAGCGGACAGTTCCACCGGGGAGCTGTTTTTT | CASSVADSSTGELFF
TRBJ1-5 | few | TRBV6-2/TRBV6-3 | NA | TGTGCCGCGGGGTTGCATCAGCCCCAGCATTTT | CAAGLHQPQHF
TRBJ2-7 | few | TRBV20-1 | NA | TGCAGTGCTTCGTTCTACGAGCAGTACTTC | CSASFYEQYF
TRBJ2-2 | few | TRBV28 | NA | TGTGCCAGCATTACCCTAAGGGGAGTCTACACCGGGGAGCTGTTTTTT | CASITLRGVYTGELFF
TRBJ2-2 | many | TRBV3-1 | TRBD2 | TGTGCCAGCAGCCGGCCCCCGGAGCGGGGCACCGGGGAGCTGTTTTTT | CASSRPPERGTGELFF
TRBJ2-7 | NA | TRBV4-1 | TRBD2 | TGCGCCAGCAGCCAGGGAGGGGGGCCGGGACTAGCGACGAATCTCGGGTACTACGAGCAGTACTTC | CASSQGGGPGLATNLGYYEQYF
TRBJ1-1 | many | TRBV6-5 | NA | TGTGCCAGCAGTTACCTTACCGCCAGGGAGAATGAAGCTTTCTTT | CASSYLTARENEAFF
TRBJ1-1 | NA | TRBV2 | NA | TGTGCCAGCAGAGTGGGAGGGCAGGGTGGAGAAGCTTTCTTT | CASRVGGQGGEAFF
TRBJ2-3 | NA | TRBV15 | NA | TGTGCCACCAGCAGAGATCCTGGTAGGCCTAGCACAGATACGCAGTATTTT | CATSRDPGRPSTDTQYF
TRBJ2-7 | many | TRBV20-1 | NA | TGCAGTGCTGAGGCCCAGCGGAGCTCCTACGAGCAGTACTTC | CSAEAQRSSYEQYF
TRBJ2-2 | NA | TRBV7-3 | NA | TGTGCCAGCAGCAAAGTAGCGACCGGGGAGCTGTTTTTT | CASSKVATGELFF
TRBJ2-1 | many | TRBV11-1 | NA | TGTGCCAGCAGCTCCCACTACAGCAGCGGTTTTGGGAATGAGCAGTTCTTC | CASSSHYSSGFGNEQFF
TRBJ1-1 | few | TRBV27 | NA | TGTGCCAGCAGTTTAATGGGGTCGCTTGATGGAGCTTTCTTT | CASSLMGSLDGAFF
TRBJ2-2 | NA | TRBV7-9 | NA | TGTGCCAGCAGGGGACGGGAGCGGACCGGGGAGCTGTTTTTT | CASRGRERTGELFF
TRBJ1-3 | NA | TRBV7-9 | NA | TGTGCCAGCAGCTTCAGGGGCCAAGGAAACACCATATATTTT | CASSFRGQGNTIYF
TRBJ2-7 | many | TRBV20-1 | NA | TGCAGTGCTAGGCCCAGGGGATCCTACGAGCAGTACTTC | CSARPRGSYEQYF
TRBJ2-3 | NA | TRBV20-1 | NA | TGCAGTGCTAGTGAACTCGGGACAGATACGCAGTATTTT | CSASELGTDTQYF
TRBJ2-1 | few | TRBV7-8 | NA | TGTGCCAGCAGCTTAGGAGGGCTCCCCCACAATGAGCAGTTCTTC | CASSLGGLPHNEQFF
TRBJ2-1 | many | TRBV20-1 | NA | TGCAGTGTTTGGACGGCAGGCCTCGGTTACAATGAGCAGTTCTTC | CSVWTAGLGYNEQFF
TRBJ2-2 | many | TRBV28 | NA | TGTGCCAGCGATGGACAGAGCACCGGGGAGCTGTTTTTT | CASDGQSTGELFF
TRBJ1-3 | many | TRBV18 | NA | TGTGCCAGCCACACGGCGGGGTCTGGAAACACCATATATTTT | CASHTAGSGNTIYF
TRBJ2-3 | few | TRBV6-4 | TRBD2 | TGTGCCAGCAGTTTCACGGCTAGCGGGAGCATAAACGCAGATACGCAGTATTTT | CASSFTASGSINADTQYF
TRBJ1-3 | NA | TRBV6-2/TRBV6-3 | NA | TGTGCCAGCAGCCCAGGACGTGGTGGAAACACCATATATTTT | CASSPGRGGNTIYF
TRBJ1-1 | NA | TRBV5-6 | NA | TGTGCCAGCAGCTTTGACAGGTTTGGCACTGAAGCTTTCTTT | CASSFDRFGTEAFF
TRBJ2-1 | many | TRBV7-2 | NA | TGTGCCAGCAGCTTAGCTTCGGATGAGCAGTTCTTC | CASSLASDEQFF
TRBJ2-5 | NA | TRBV15 | NA | TGTGCCACCAGCAGAGATCGCATGGAGACCCAGTACTTC | CATSRDRMETQYF
TRBJ1-5 | NA | TRBV7-9 | NA | TGTGCCAGCAGCTTAGGATCGCAGGGCAATCAGCCCCAGCATTTT | CASSLGSQGNQPQHF
TRBJ2-7 | many | TRBV6-1 | NA | TGTGCCAGCAGTGCCCTGGTTATGGGCGGGTCCGAGCAGTACTTC | CASSALVMGGSEQYF
TRBJ2-1 | few | TRBV12-3/TRBV12-4 | TRBD1 | TGTGCCAGCAGTTTAGCAGGGGGCCCCCCGGGGAATGAGCAGTTCTTC | CASSLAGGPPGNEQFF
TRBJ2-1 | many | TRBV20-1 | TRBD1 | TGCAGTGCTAGAGATTGGCTCCTAGCCGGGACAGGGGAAAATGAGCAGTTCTTC | CSARDWLLAGTGENEQFF
TRBJ2-7 | NA | TRBV4-1 | TRBD2 | TGCGCCAGCAGCCAAGGGGCGGGGGTTCTCTCCTACGAGCAGTACTTC | CASSQGAGVLSYEQYF
TRBJ2-5 | few | TRBV5-8 | TRBD1 | TGTGCCAGCAGCAACGGGACAGGGTGGGAAGAGACCCAGTACTTC | CASSNGTGWEETQYF
TRBJ1-1 | many | TRBV18 | NA | TGTGCCAGCTCACCTTACAGGGAGAACACTGAAGCTTTCTTT | CASSPYRENTEAFF
TRBJ2-5 | many | TRBV28 | NA | TGTGCCAGCAGCACACTCACTTCCTCACAGGGAGAGACCCAGTACTTC | CASSTLTSSQGETQYF